This T cell receptor (beta chain) derives from a study of T-cell reconstitution after alpha-beta-depleted transplantation in children. This clonotype was seen only a few times. Library preparation (for TCRbeta) was performed with unique molecular identifiers. TCRdb re-derived calls from the PCR reads in MiXCR, one entry per CDR3 protein. The table shows about 510,000 distinct CDR3 sequences, with roughly 10% occurring only once. The trim removed 2 bases at V and 5 bases at J, leaving 3 bases unmatched. Germline values: CDR1 DFQATT, CDR2 SNEGSKA (reference sequence). This CDR3 is built from 14 residues.

The chain combines TRBV20-1 with TRBJ2-1, with 10 bases that match TRBD2. The sequence was obtained from a female patient younger than 10 who had a stem cell transplant for aplastic anemia, so the T cells may come from the graft donor. The sequences come from PBMCs, mostly from graft donor cells, collected 180 days after TCRalphabeta/CD19-depleted stem cell transplant. Here the CDR3 reads CSARLLAGNNEQFF. DNA for the CDR3: TGCAGTGCTAGATTACTAGCGGGGAACAATGAGCAGTTCTTC.